This T cell receptor (beta chain) was profiled in a study of T cells in Graves' hyperthyroidism and ophthalmopathy. This CDR3 has 14 residues. The V gene's germline CDR1 is KGHDR and CDR2 SFDVKD. The V end lost 4 bases, the J end lost 2 bases, and 8 bases lay between the germline ends. Findings and limits, study-wide: Progression to ophthalmopathy was predicted a median of 6.5 months early.

Lactation, pregnancy, other autoimmune disease or uncontrolled infection excluded patients. First hyperthyroidism diagnosis is when the blood sample was obtained, before any ophthalmopathy symptoms. Cells are PBMCs isolated from roughly 9.2 ml of fresh blood. This clonotype was detected ten times or more. Its antigen is unknown. TCR beta CDR3 regions were amplified from RNA. TCR CDR3 regions were first amplified by RT-PCR with HTBI primers. TCRdb re-called the multiplex PCR reads with MiXCR, one entry per CDR3 protein. The sample lists fewer than 300,000 distinct CDR3 sequences; 20% to 25% were seen once.

This clonotype originated in a man in his forties or fifties with Graves' hyperthyroidism that later progressed to Graves' ophthalmopathy. V usage is TRBV24-1 and J usage is TRBJ1-5; TRBD1 might be the D (6 bases). The source material was blood. The DNA for the CDR3 is TGTGCCACCAGTGACGCAGGGGGCAATCAGCCCCAGCATTTT. Encoded protein: CATSDAGGNQPQHF.